The 11 T cell receptor beta chains presented below share a single source sample, sequenced in a study of graft-versus-host responses after intestinal transplantation (dated by TCRdb to about 2021). The receptor library was made with the immunoSEQ multiplex PCR assay. The clones in this table, taken by TCRdb from immuneACCESS, are in-frame only. Not every clone is retained; where verified, under half of the shortfall comes from an unresolved V gene, and the cause of the rest is unknown. The sample table contains over 75,000 clones; only one count was recorded for roughly 82% of them. The ten largest clones add up to roughly 1.4% of the sample. This sample comprised PBMCs, obtained 255 days after intestinal transplant. These receptors originate from a human patient who received an intestinal transplant, so some T cells may come from the graft donor.

The chain joins TRBV7-9 to TRBJ1-5; 7 bases line up with TRBD1. Germline CDR1 and CDR2: SEHNR and FQNEAQ (reference sequence). The CDR3 covers 15 residues. V lost 5 bases, J lost 5 bases, and 9 bases stayed unmatched. The CDR3 loop reads CASSQGVDKDQPQHF. CDR3 in DNA: TGTGCCAGCAGCCAGGGGGTGGACAAAGATCAGCCCCAGCATTTT.

This clone was recorded once. The J gene is TRBJ2-1, the V gene TRBV28; D is possibly TRBD1 or TRBD2 (5 bases each). This CDR3 contains 13 residues. The V and J ends lost 3 bases and 8 bases respectively, with 11 bases between them. Looked up from germline, CDR1 is MDHEN and CDR2 is SYDVKM. CDR3 sequence reads: CASSFSGSDEQFF. Here the CDR3 DNA reads TGTGCCAGCAGTTTCTCAGGGAGTGATGAGCAGTTCTTC.

In DNA, the CDR3 is TGTGCCAGCAGAGAGGGGGGACCGCCTAATTCACCCCTCCACTTT. Its protein is CASREGGPPNSPLHF. V usage is TRBV19 and J usage is TRBJ1-6; tentatively, D is TRBD1 (6 bases). Germline V gene lookup returns CDR1 LNHDA and CDR2 SQIVND (reference sequence). V was trimmed by 9 bases and J by 6 bases, leaving 18 bases between them. The CDR3 runs 15 residues.

This sequence joins TRBV28 and TRBJ2-1; TRBD1 matches at 8 bases. Germline-derived CDR1 and CDR2 are MDHEN and SYDVKM. With V trimmed by 10 bases and J by 0 bases, 5 bases remained unmatched. The CDR3 runs 14 residues. Written as DNA, the CDR3 is TGTGCCACCGGGGACAGGAGCTCCTACAATGAGCAGTTCTTC. It specifies CATGDRSSYNEQFF.

The chain is built from TRBV14 and TRBJ1-2, with unresolved D. V lost 0 bases and J lost 4, with 9 bases in between. The CDR3 runs to 14 residues. Germline CDR1 is SGHDN and CDR2 is FVKESK. CDR3 residues: CASSQDRAAYGYTF. For the CDR3, the DNA is TGTGCCAGCAGCCAAGATCGGGCGGCCTATGGCTACACCTTC.

The chain is built from TRBV19 and TRBJ1-5; the match to TRBD1 covers 10 bases. The CDR3 length is 14 residues. From germline, CDR1 is LNHDA and CDR2 SQIVND (reference sequence). The J segment lost 7 bases and the V segment lost 6 bases, leaving 6 bases of the junction unmatched. Here the CDR3 DNA reads TGTGCCAGTAGAGCTGACAGGGGGCAACAGCCCCAGCATTTT. It translates to CASRADRGQQPQHF.

The V call is TRBV27, the J call TRBJ2-5; 9 nucleotides agree with TRBD1. V was clipped by 7 bases and J by 5 bases; unmatched bases: 14. The germline gives CDR1 MNHEY, CDR2 SMNVEV (reference sequence). The CDR3 runs to 16 residues. In nucleotides, the CDR3 is TGTGCCAGCAAATGGGACAGGGCGGGCGGGGCGGAGACCCAGTACTTC. Its translation: CASKWDRAGGAETQYF.

V gene TRBV28 combines with J gene TRBJ1-2, with D hard to call. Trimming stripped 5 bases from V and 4 bases from J, with 8 bases between. Germline lookup yields CDR1 MDHEN and CDR2 SYDVKM. The CDR3 runs to 12 residues. In nucleotides, the CDR3 is TGTGCCAGCAGTACCCAGGCCTATGGCTACACCTTC. Protein sequence: CASSTQAYGYTF.

As to this clone: Other nucleotide sequences from this sample produce the same CDR3. The chain couples TRBV27 to TRBJ1-5; D remains ambiguous. The ends were cut back, 3 bases at V and 2 bases at J, with 17 bases in the middle. The length of the CDR3 is 17 residues. Germline-derived CDR1 and CDR2 are MNHEY and SMNVEV (reference sequence). CDR3 in DNA: TGTGCCAGCAGTTTGCGCGGCCATGAGGTTGGCAATCAGCCCCAGCATTTT. This sequence encodes CASSLRGHEVGNQPQHF.

The rearrangement uses TRBV6-5 and TRBJ2-1, with 8 bases identical to TRBD2. J gave up 8 bases and V 5 bases, and 5 bases lay outside the gene matches. Looked up from germline, CDR1 is MNHEY and CDR2 is SVGAGI. The CDR3 consists of 13 residues. In DNA form, the CDR3 reads TGTGCCAGCAGTGAGCGGGAGCGCGATGAGCAGTTCTTC. It yields the protein CASSERERDEQFF.

There are a few counts of this clone. The chain combines TRBV6-4 with TRBJ2-3; possibly TRBD1 or TRBD2 for D (5 bases each). Trimming left V 4 bases short and J 0 bases short, with 8 bases between. Germline V gene data show CDR1 as MRHNA and CDR2 as SNTAGT. The CDR3 contains 14 residues. The CDR3 reads CASSARDSTDTQYF. CDR3 nucleotide sequence: TGTGCCAGCAGTGCGAGGGACAGCACAGATACGCAGTATTTT.